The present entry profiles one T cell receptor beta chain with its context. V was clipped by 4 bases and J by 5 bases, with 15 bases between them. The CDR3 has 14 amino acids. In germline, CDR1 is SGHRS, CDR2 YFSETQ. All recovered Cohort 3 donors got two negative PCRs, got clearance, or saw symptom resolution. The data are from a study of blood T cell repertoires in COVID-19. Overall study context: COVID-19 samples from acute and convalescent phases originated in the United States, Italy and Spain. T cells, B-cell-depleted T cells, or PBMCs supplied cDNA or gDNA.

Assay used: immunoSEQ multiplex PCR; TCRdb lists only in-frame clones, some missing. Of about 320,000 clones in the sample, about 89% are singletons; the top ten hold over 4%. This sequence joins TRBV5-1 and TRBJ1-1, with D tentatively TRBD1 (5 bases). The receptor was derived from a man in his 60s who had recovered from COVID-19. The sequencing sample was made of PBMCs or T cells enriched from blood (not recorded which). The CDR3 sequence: CASSKVGAGTEAFF. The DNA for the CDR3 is TGCGCCAGCAGCAAGGTCGGGGCGGGAACTGAAGCTTTCTTT.